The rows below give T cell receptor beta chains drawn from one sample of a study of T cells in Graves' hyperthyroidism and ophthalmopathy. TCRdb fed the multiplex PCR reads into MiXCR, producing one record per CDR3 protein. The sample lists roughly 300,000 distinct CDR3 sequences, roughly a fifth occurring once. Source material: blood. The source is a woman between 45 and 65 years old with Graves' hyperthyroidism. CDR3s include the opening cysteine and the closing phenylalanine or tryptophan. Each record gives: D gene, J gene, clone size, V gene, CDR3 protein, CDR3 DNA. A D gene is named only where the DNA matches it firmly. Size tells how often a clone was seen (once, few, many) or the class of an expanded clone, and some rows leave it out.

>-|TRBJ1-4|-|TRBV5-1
CASSFETGNEKLFF
TGCGCCAGCAGCTTTGAGACGGGGAATGAAAAACTGTTTTTT
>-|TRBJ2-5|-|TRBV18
CASSPASQENQYF
TGTGCCAGCTCACCCGCCAGCCAAGAGAACCAGTACTTC
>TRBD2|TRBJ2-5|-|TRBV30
CAWRGLAGGETQYF
TGTGCCTGGAGAGGACTAGCGGGGGGGGAGACCCAGTACTTC
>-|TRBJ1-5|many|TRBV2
CASSGRGQNQPQHF
TGTGCCAGCAGTGGGAGAGGACAGAATCAGCCCCAGCATTTT
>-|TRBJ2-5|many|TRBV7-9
CASSLGRQRRLKETQYF
TGTGCCAGCAGCTTAGGAAGACAGCGGAGATTAAAAGAGACCCAGTACTTC
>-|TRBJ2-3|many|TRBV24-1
CATSASSADTQYF
TGTGCCACCAGTGCCTCTAGTGCGGATACGCAGTATTTT
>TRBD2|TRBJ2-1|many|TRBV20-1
CSARRSGTRNEQFF
TGCAGTGCTAGACGGTCCGGGACTAGAAATGAGCAGTTCTTC
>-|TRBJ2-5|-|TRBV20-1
CSARDSRGGETQYF
TGCAGTGCTAGAGATAGTAGGGGCGGGGAGACCCAGTACTTC
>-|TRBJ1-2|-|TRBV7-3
CASSLEDRQKDNYGYTF
TGTGCCAGCAGCTTAGAGGACAGACAGAAGGACAACTATGGCTACACCTTC
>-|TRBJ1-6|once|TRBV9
CASSGLLGSPLHF
TGTGCCAGCAGCGGACTTCTAGGTTCACCCCTCCACTTT
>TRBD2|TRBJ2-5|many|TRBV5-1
CASSPGLAGAHETQYF
TGCGCCAGCAGCCCGGGACTAGCGGGAGCACATGAGACCCAGTACTTC
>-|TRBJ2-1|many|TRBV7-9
CASSMTTYNEQFF
TGTGCCAGCAGCATGACTACCTACAATGAGCAGTTCTTC
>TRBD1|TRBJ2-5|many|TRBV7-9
CASSPQTTGGETQYF
TGTGCCAGCAGCCCACAAACCACAGGGGGCGAGACCCAGTACTTC
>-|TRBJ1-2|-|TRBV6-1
CASNSRDRNRYGYTF
TGTGCCAGCAATAGCCGGGACCGCAACCGCTATGGCTACACCTTC
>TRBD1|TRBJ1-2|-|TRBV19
CASSPRRQGFLRGYGYTF
TGTGCCAGTAGTCCGCGGCGACAGGGTTTTTTAAGAGGTTATGGCTACACCTTC
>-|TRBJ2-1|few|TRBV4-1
CASSQAPGTRRANNEQFF
TGCGCCAGCAGCCAAGCCCCCGGGACCAGGAGGGCTAACAATGAGCAGTTCTTC
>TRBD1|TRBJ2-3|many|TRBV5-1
CASSTGQGANTDTQYF
TGCGCCAGCAGCACCGGACAGGGGGCGAACACAGATACGCAGTATTTT
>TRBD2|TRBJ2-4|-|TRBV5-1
CASSQEFSGGVKNIQYF
TGCGCCAGCAGCCAAGAATTTAGCGGGGGGGTGAAAAACATTCAGTACTTC
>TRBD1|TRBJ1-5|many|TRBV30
CAWTRQGGSQPQHF
TGTGCCTGGACTCGACAGGGAGGGAGTCAGCCCCAGCATTTT
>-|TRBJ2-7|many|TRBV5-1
CASSPDTGGEQYF
TGCGCCAGCAGCCCGGACACTGGGGGCGAGCAGTACTTC
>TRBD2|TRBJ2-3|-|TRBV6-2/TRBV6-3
CASRSLSGGHPDTQYF
TGTGCCAGCAGGAGCCTTAGCGGGGGGCACCCAGATACGCAGTATTTT
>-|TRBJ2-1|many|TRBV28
CASSFSGIKDNEQFF
TGTGCCAGCAGTTTTTCCGGGATTAAGGACAATGAGCAGTTCTTC
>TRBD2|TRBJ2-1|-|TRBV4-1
CASSQTLAGVYNEQFF
TGCGCCAGCAGCCAGACTCTAGCGGGAGTCTACAATGAGCAGTTCTTC
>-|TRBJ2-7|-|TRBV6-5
CASSYPQPVQGRYTGGYEQYF
TGTGCCAGCAGTTACCCCCAACCTGTACAGGGTCGATATACCGGTGGCTACGAGCAGTACTTC
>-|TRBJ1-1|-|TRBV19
CASVNRYRTGTEAFF
TGTGCCAGTGTCAACAGGTATCGTACGGGCACTGAAGCTTTCTTT
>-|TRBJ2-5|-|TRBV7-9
CASSTRTVGVRYF
TGTGCCAGCAGTACCCGGACGGTGGGGGTTCGGTACTTC
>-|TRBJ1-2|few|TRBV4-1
CASSQEIGTDYGYTF
TGCGCCAGCAGCCAAGAGATAGGGACGGACTATGGCTACACCTTC
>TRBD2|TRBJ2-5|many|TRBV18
CASSPGGGTETQYF
TGTGCCAGCTCACCGGGCGGGGGAACGGAGACCCAGTACTTC
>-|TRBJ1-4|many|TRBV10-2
CASSSVNEKLFF
TGCGCCAGCAGTTCTGTAAACGAAAAACTGTTTTTT
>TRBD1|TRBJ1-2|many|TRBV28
CASSLLGTGVNYGYTF
TGTGCCAGCAGTTTATTAGGGACAGGGGTTAACTATGGCTACACCTTC
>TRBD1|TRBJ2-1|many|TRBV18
CASSPQGGSYNEQFF
TGTGCCAGCAGCCCACAGGGGGGTAGCTACAATGAGCAGTTCTTC
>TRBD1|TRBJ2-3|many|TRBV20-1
CSAITGGDALTDTQYF
TGCAGTGCCATAACAGGGGGAGACGCCCTCACAGATACGCAGTATTTT
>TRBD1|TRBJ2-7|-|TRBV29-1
CSVGQGAKQYF
TGCAGCGTTGGACAGGGGGCAAAGCAGTACTTC
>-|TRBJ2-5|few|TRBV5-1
CASSLALREATQYF
TGCGCCAGCAGCTTGGCACTCAGGGAGGCGACCCAGTACTTC
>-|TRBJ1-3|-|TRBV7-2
CASSAGHLLGNTIYF
TGTGCCAGCAGCGCGGGACACCTTCTGGGAAACACCATATATTTT
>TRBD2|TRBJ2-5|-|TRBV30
CAWSVLSGSETQYF
TGTGCCTGGAGTGTACTTAGCGGGAGTGAGACCCAGTACTTC
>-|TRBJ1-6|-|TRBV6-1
CASSENLGNNSPLHF
TGTGCCAGCAGTGAAAATCTGGGGAATAATTCACCCCTCCACTTT
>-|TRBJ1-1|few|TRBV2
CASAGNTEAFF
TGTGCCAGTGCGGGGAACACTGAAGCTTTCTTT
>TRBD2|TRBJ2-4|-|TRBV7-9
CASSLTTQREGHIQYF
TGTGCCAGCAGCTTGACCACCCAGCGGGAGGGCCACATTCAGTACTTC
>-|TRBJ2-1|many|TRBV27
CASSRGTVQYEQFF
TGTGCCAGCAGTAGAGGGACGGTCCAATATGAGCAGTTCTTC
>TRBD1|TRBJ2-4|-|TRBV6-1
CASSEPPGTGQNIQYF
TGTGCCAGCAGTGAGCCCCCTGGGACAGGGCAAAACATTCAGTACTTC
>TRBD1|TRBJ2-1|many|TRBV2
CASSGSGQGFSEQFF
TGTGCCAGCAGTGGTTCCGGACAGGGGTTCAGTGAGCAGTTCTTC
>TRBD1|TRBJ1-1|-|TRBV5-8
CASIPGQGAFF
TGTGCCAGCATACCGGGACAGGGAGCTTTCTTT
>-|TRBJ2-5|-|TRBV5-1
CASSLVGVETQYF
TGCGCCAGCAGCTTGGTTGGGGTGGAGACCCAGTACTTC
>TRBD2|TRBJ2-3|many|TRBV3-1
CASSAGLASTDTQYF
TGTGCCAGCAGTGCGGGACTAGCCAGCACAGATACGCAGTATTTT
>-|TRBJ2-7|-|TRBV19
CASRGPGAYEQYF
TGTGCCAGTAGGGGCCCGGGTGCCTACGAGCAGTACTTC
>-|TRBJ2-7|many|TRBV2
CASSGRDTPYEQYF
TGTGCCAGCAGTGGCCGGGACACTCCCTACGAGCAGTACTTC
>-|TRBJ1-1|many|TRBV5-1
CASSLDSGNTEAFF
TGCGCCAGCAGCTTGGATTCCGGGAACACTGAAGCTTTCTTT
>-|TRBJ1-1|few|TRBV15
CATSRANREAFF
TGTGCCACCAGCAGAGCCAACAGGGAGGCTTTCTTT
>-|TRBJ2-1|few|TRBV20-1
CSARASWSVGGGLDNEQFF
TGCAGTGCTAGGGCCAGCTGGAGTGTAGGCGGGGGCCTAGACAATGAGCAGTTCTTC
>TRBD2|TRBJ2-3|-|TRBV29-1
CSVGTSGGRTDTQYF
TGCAGCGTTGGTACTAGCGGGGGCCGCACAGATACGCAGTATTTT
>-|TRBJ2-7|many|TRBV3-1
CASSQGGIKDKDYEQYF
TGTGCCAGCAGCCAGGGGGGAATTAAGGACAAAGACTACGAGCAGTACTTC
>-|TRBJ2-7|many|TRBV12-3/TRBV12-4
CASSLSGAGLYEQYF
TGTGCCAGCAGTTTGTCCGGGGCTGGGCTCTACGAGCAGTACTTC
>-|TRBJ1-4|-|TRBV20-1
CSADTGRNEKLFF
TGCAGTGCTGATACAGGGAGGAATGAAAAACTGTTTTTT
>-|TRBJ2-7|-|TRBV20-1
CSASSQASCEQYF
TGCAGTGCTAGTTCACAGGCTTCCTGCGAGCAGTACTTC
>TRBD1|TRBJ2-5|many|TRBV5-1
CASSPGQGWYF
TGCGCCAGCAGCCCGGGACAGGGTTGGTACTTC
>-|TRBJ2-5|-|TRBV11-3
CASSSSATRLETQYF
TGTGCCAGCAGCTCATCGGCTACAAGGTTGGAGACCCAGTACTTC
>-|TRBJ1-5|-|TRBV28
CASREDRLNQPQHF
TGTGCCAGCAGGGAGGACAGACTCAATCAGCCCCAGCATTTT
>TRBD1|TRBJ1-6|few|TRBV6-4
CASSETGTGSPLHF
TGTGCCAGCAGTGAAACCGGGACAGGGTCACCCCTCCACTTT